These T cell receptor beta chains were read from a single sample in a study of cytomegalovirus exposure and HLA in healthy donors. This table comes from immunoSEQ multiplex PCR, and its TCRdb copy is limited to in-frame clones, with some not included. The sample has about 130,000 clones, about 94% seen once; the top ten hold over 1.5%. The material sequenced was PBMCs. The receptors derive from a man younger than 30 in good health and CMV-seropositive. Both conserved end residues are part of each CDR3. Not every row has a clone size; where given, it reads once, few, many or a size class.

>TRBV4-1|TRBJ2-5|-
CASSQVAGGWETQYF
>TRBV7-8|TRBJ1-2|-
CASSRDRGGSYGYTF
>TRBV28|TRBJ1-3|-
CASSSDSWSSGNTIYF
>TRBV7-9|TRBJ2-1|-
CASSSPQGVSYNEQFF
>TRBV6-4|TRBJ2-1|few
CASSPGTSNEQFF
>TRBV30|TRBJ2-3|-
CAWGGLAGYTDTQYF
>TRBV19|TRBJ2-1|-
CASSITASGSRNEQFF
>TRBV6-1|TRBJ2-7|-
CASSGPFLAGGYEQYF
>TRBV21-1|TRBJ2-7|-
CASSIHRQGSISYEQYF
>TRBV28|TRBJ2-3|-
CASSLRQGAGDTQYF
>TRBV2|TRBJ2-2|-
CASSENSGELFF
>TRBV2|TRBJ1-5|-
CASSEEALGGNQPQHF
>TRBV5-6|TRBJ2-3|-
CASSLFLLASDTQYF
>TRBV18|TRBJ1-5|-
CASSPGGGQPQHF
>TRBV30|TRBJ2-5|-
CAWGGLAGGYETQYF
>TRBV15|TRBJ2-7|-
CATTPIPPRQGPPNEQYF
>TRBV6-5|TRBJ2-1|-
CASSYRAGDNEQFF
>TRBV5-1|TRBJ2-2|-
CASAILSRVDTGELFF
>TRBV10-3|TRBJ2-5|-
CAISDRSSGTFQETQYF
>TRBV27|TRBJ2-7|-
CASSPPGGFSSYEQYF
>TRBV4-2|TRBJ2-1|-
CASSPWTGKREQFF
>TRBV29-1|TRBJ2-1|-
CSVDTSLSYNEQFF
>TRBV5-3|TRBJ1-1|-
CARSGLGGTEAFF
>TRBV29-1|TRBJ2-1|-
CSILRHVSYNEQFF
>TRBV5-4|TRBJ2-7|once
CASSLRLAGVASYEQYF
>TRBV2|TRBJ2-7|-
CASSRDSYNEQYF
>TRBV15|TRBJ2-3|once
CATSGGTSGNRDTQYF
>TRBV7-6|TRBJ2-5|-
CASSPYPKGVTQYF
>TRBV5-1|TRBJ2-2|-
CASSLSGTGELFF
>TRBV7-9|TRBJ1-2|-
CASSTREERGYTF
>TRBV5-1|TRBJ1-1|-
CASSPQGNTEAFF
>TRBV9|TRBJ2-3|-
CASSLGLAGVGYRSTDTQYF
>TRBV6-6|TRBJ2-7|-
CASSHSGSVYEQYF
>TRBV18|TRBJ2-3|-
CASSPPGDSVQYF
>TRBV29-1|TRBJ2-2|-
CSATGPRGTGELFF
>TRBV20-1|TRBJ1-5|-
CSARETDRHF
>TRBV11-2|TRBJ2-5|-
CASSQRWTSGQETQYF
>TRBV29-1|TRBJ2-1|-
CSVEGSDRGSYNEQFF